Below, 11 T cell receptor beta chains from the same sample are listed, as sequenced in a study of T cells after yellow fever vaccination. TCRdb reprocessed the 5' RACE reads via MiXCR and lists one record per CDR3 protein. The table has around 550,000 distinct CDR3 sequences, 15% to 20% seen once; the top ten hold roughly 13%. The input for sequencing was PBMCs, taken 15 days after the yellow fever booster vaccination. These TCRs come from a man aged 25 to 40 who received the YFV17D yellow fever vaccine.

In its sample, this clonotype was seen a few times. This chain uses TRBV6-1 with TRBJ2-2; 13 bases are shared with TRBD2. The CDR3 contains 17 residues. The trim removed 6 bases at V and 6 bases at J, leaving 10 bases unmatched. CDR1 is MNHNS, CDR2 SASEGT, per germline. CDR3 sequence: CASSDGLAGARAGELFF. The DNA of the CDR3 is TGTGCCAGCAGCGACGGACTAGCGGGAGCTAGGGCCGGGGAGCTGTTTTTT.

This clonotype was seen a few times. The chain links TRBV10-3 to TRBJ1-5; 7 nucleotides match TRBD1. V shed 10 bases and J 5 bases; nucleotides not matched to a gene: 14. This CDR3 spans 15 amino acids. Germline values: CDR1 ENHRY, CDR2 SYGVKD. CDR3 in amino acids: CATSSGTALDQPQHF. DNA of the CDR3: TGTGCCACCAGCTCCGGGACAGCCCTAGATCAGCCCCAGCATTTT.

This clonotype has more than one count but fewer than ten. The chain uses TRBV5-6 and TRBJ2-1; the D gene is possibly TRBD1 (6 bases). Germline lookup yields CDR1 SGHDT and CDR2 YYEEEE. V was clipped by 6 bases and J by 8 bases, with 9 bases between them. This CDR3 has 11 amino acids. CDR3 loop: CASTQGHEQFF. The CDR3 nucleotides are TGTGCCAGCACCCAGGGGCATGAGCAGTTCTTC.

The gene calls are TRBV7-2 and TRBJ2-7, with 9 nucleotides matching TRBD1. The CDR3 is 15 amino acids. CDR1 and CDR2 from the germline V gene are SGHTA and FQGNSA. Trimming removed 5 bases from V and 3 bases from J; junction bases left unmatched: 8. CDR3 sequence: CASSSGQGQGYEQYF. CDR3 bases: TGTGCCAGCAGCAGCGGACAGGGACAGGGCTACGAGCAGTACTTC.

This sequence joins TRBV29-1 and TRBJ2-7, with D unresolved. CDR1 is SQVTM, CDR2 ANQGSEA, per germline. V was clipped by 0 bases and J by 4 bases, with 19 bases between them. The CDR3 spans 16 residues. CDR3 DNA sequence: TGCAGCGTTGAAGACCCTACGCACTCGCTCGGGTACGAGCAGTACTTC. Translated: CSVEDPTHSLGYEQYF.

This clonotype was seen only a few times. This sequence joins TRBV7-2 and TRBJ2-3; 8 bases fit TRBD2. The CDR3 is made up of 16 amino acids. V shed 6 bases and J 2 bases; nucleotides not matched to a gene: 10. Germline loops: CDR1 SGHTA, CDR2 FQGNSA. In DNA form, the CDR3 reads TGTGCCAGCAGAAGGGGGGGACTAGGGAACACAGATACGCAGTATTTT. It yields the protein CASRRGGLGNTDTQYF. The entire variable domain, with the rest obtained from reference TRBV7-2 and TRBJ2-3, is as follows: GAGVSQSPSNKVTEKGKDVELRCDPISGHTALYWYRQSLGQGLEFLIYFQGNSAPDKSGLPSDRFSAERTGGSVSTLTIQRTQQEDSAVYLCASRRGGLGNTDTQYFGPGTRLTVL.

This clonotype has a handful of counts. The chain links TRBV20-1 to TRBJ2-7, with 9 bases that match TRBD2. The CDR3 consists of 17 residues. Trimming took 3 bases from V and 1 from J; bases not matched to a gene: 13. CDR1 is DFQATT, CDR2 SNEGSKA, per germline (reference sequence). The DNA of the CDR3 is TGCAGTGCTAGTAAGACTAGCGGAGTACCCCAATCCTACGAGCAGTACTTC. Translated: CSASKTSGVPQSYEQYF.

This clonotype was counted a few times. This sequence joins TRBV14 and TRBJ2-7; a weak D match, TRBD2 (6 bases). The germline V gene has CDR1 SGHDN and CDR2 FVKESK. The V end was cut by 1 base, the J end by 0 bases, with 13 bases between. This CDR3 has 16 amino acids. CDR3 DNA sequence: TGTGCCAGCAGCCAAGCCGGGACTCTGCTCTCCTACGAGCAGTACTTC. This sequence encodes CASSQAGTLLSYEQYF. The whole variable domain, remainder taken from reference TRBV14 and TRBJ2-7, is EAGVTQFPSHSVIEKGQTVTLRCDPISGHDNLYWYRRVMGKEIKFLLHFVKESKQDESGMPNNRFLAERTGGTYSTLKVQPAELEDSGVYFCASSQAGTLLSYEQYFGPGTRLTVT.

The CDR3, as DNA: TGTGCCAGCAGGTATAGCGGGGCCTACAATGAGCAGTTCTTC. Its translation is CASRYSGAYNEQFF. The J gene is TRBJ2-1, the V gene TRBV12-3 or TRBV12-4; 8 bases line up with TRBD2. With V trimmed by 6 bases and J by 2 bases, 3 bases remained unmatched. This CDR3 is built from 14 residues.

The rearrangement joins TRBV20-1 to TRBJ2-7, with D tentatively TRBD2 (5 bases). The CDR3 is 12 residues long. Trimming stripped 2 bases from V and 7 bases from J, with 12 bases between. Germline CDR1 DFQATT, CDR2 SNEGSKA (reference sequence). CDR3 DNA: TGCAGTGCTAGAAGTGACCGGGGAGAGCAGTACTTC. It translates to CSARSDRGEQYF.

This clonotype has a handful of counts. The V call is TRBV4-2, the J call TRBJ2-7; D possibly corresponds to TRBD1 (5 bases). Between the trimmed V and J ends, which lost 3 bases and 0 bases, there was a span of 9 bases. There are 14 residues in the CDR3. The germline gives CDR1 LGHNA, CDR2 YNFKEQ. Written as DNA, the CDR3 is TGTGCCAGCAGCCAGTCGGACAACTCCTACGAGCAGTACTTC. Its protein is CASSQSDNSYEQYF.